Sequencing of this T cell receptor beta chain was carried out in a study of control samples from healthy donors and cancer patients (dated by TCRdb to between 2020 and 2021). Libraries were constructed by the immunoSEQ multiplex PCR assay. TCRdb carries this immuneACCESS record with in-frame sequences only. Its versions omit some clonotypes, under half of them owing to an unresolved V gene in the studies checked, with the rest unexplained. For this sample the table gives 130,000 or so clones, of which about 90% were detected only once. The top ten clones comprise under 9% of the sample. About this clone: Its antigen specificity is not known. No quality values exist for individual bases; no much larger clone is one base distant.

The sequence came from a man between 18 and 35 years old in good health. Specimen: blood.

The nucleotide sequence is given as TGTGCCAGCAGTGAGCCATACCGGGACAGGAGTCAGCCCCAGCATTTT. This gives the protein CASSEPYRDRSQPQHF. This sequence uses TRBV6-1 and TRBJ1-5, and TRBD1 matches 8 of the central bases. Relative to germline, V is missing 3 bases and J is missing 6 bases, with 10 bases of the junction outside any gene match. The germline V gene specifies MNHNS as CDR1 and SASEGT as CDR2. The CDR3, from cysteine to phenylalanine, totals 16 residues. The DNA shown is the 48-base CDR3, in frame from base 1.